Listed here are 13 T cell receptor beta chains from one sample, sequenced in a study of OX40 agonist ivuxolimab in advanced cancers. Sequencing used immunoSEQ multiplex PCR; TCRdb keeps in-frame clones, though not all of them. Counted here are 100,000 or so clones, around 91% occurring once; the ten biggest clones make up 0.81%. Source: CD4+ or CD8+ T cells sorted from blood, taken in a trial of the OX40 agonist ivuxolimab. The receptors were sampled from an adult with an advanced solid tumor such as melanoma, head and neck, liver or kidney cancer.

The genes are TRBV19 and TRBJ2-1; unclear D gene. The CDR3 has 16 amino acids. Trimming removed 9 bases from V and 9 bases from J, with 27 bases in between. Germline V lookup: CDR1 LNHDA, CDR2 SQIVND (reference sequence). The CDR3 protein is CARPFSGYLRLGEQFF. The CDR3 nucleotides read TGTGCCAGACCGTTCTCCGGGTATTTACGACTGGGTGAGCAGTTCTTC.

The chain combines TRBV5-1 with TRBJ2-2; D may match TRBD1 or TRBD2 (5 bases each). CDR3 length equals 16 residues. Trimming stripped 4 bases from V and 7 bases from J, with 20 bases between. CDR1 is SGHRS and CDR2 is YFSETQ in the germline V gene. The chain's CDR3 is CASSPGRRSDVGELFF. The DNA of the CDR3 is TGCGCCAGCAGCCCGGGACGCCGGTCGGATGTCGGGGAGCTGTTTTTT. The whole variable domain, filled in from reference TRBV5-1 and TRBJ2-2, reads KAGVTQTPRYLIKTRGQQVTLSCSPISGHRSVSWYQQTPGQGLQFLFEYFSETQRNKGNFPGRFSGRQFSNSRSEMNVSTLELGDSALYLCASSPGRRSDVGELFFGEGSRLTVL.

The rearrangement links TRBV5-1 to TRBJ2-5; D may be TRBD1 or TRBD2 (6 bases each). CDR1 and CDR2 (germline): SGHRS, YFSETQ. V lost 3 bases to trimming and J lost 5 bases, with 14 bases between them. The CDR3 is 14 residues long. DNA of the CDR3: TGCGCCAGCAGCTCCCTAACAGGGAGGGAGACCCAGTACTTC. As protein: CASSSLTGRETQYF.

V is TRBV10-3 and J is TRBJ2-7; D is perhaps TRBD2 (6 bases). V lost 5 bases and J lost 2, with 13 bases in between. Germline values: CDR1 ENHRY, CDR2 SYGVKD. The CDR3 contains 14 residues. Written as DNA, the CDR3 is TGTGCCATCAGTCAACGGGGGACGACCTACGAGCAGTACTTC. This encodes CAISQRGTTYEQYF.

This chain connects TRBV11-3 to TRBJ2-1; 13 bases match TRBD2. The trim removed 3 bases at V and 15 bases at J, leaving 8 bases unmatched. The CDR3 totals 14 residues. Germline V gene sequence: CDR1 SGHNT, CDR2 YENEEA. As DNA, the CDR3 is TGTGCCAGCAGCTTTGGACTAGCGGGAGTTACGTTGTTCTTC. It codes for CASSFGLAGVTLFF.

CDR3 DNA sequence: TGTGCCACCAGCAGAGAAGCGGAGAAGTCCTACGAGCAGTACTTC. This gives the protein CATSREAEKSYEQYF. V is TRBV15 and J is TRBJ2-7; a possible D gene is TRBD2 (5 bases). This CDR3 is 15 amino acids long. Per germline, CDR1 LNHNV and CDR2 YYDKDF (reference sequence). V gave up 0 bases and J gave up 1 base, with 10 bases separating them.

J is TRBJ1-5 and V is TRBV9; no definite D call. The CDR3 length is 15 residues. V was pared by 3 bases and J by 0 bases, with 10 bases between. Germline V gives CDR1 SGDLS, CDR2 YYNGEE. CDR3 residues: CASSATGFSNQPQHF. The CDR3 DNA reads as TGTGCCAGCAGCGCTACGGGGTTTAGCAATCAGCCCCAGCATTTT.

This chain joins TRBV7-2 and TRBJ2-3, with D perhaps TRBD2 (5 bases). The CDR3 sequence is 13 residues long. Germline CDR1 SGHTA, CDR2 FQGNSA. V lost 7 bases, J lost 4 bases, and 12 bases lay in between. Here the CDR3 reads CASTSGGPDTQYF. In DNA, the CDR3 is TGTGCCAGCACCTCGGGCGGGCCAGATACGCAGTATTTT.

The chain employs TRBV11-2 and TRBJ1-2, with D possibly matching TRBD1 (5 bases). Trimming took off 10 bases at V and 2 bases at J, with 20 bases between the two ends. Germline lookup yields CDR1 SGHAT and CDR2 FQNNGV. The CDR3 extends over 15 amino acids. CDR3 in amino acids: CATSPLGRGNYGYTF. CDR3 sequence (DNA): TGTGCCACATCTCCCCTAGGGCGGGGCAACTATGGCTACACCTTC.

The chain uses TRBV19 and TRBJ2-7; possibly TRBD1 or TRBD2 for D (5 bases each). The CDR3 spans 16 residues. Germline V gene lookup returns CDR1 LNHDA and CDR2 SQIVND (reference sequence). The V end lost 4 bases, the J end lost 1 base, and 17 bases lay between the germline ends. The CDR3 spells CASSKRGVSASYEQYF. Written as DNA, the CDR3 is TGTGCCAGTAGTAAAAGAGGGGTGTCGGCGTCCTACGAGCAGTACTTC.

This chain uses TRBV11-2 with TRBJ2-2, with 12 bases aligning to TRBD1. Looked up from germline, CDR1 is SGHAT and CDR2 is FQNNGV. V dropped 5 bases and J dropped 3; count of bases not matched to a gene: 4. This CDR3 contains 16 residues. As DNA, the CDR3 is TGTGCCAGCAGCCGAGGGACAGGGGGCGACACCGGGGAGCTGTTTTTT. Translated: CASSRGTGGDTGELFF. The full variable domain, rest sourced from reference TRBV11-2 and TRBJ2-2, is EAGVAQSPRYKIIEKRQSVAFWCNPISGHATLYWYQQILGQGPKLLIQFQNNGVVDDSQLPKDRFSAERLKGVDSTLKIQPAKLEDSAVYLCASSRGTGGDTGELFFGEGSRLTVL.

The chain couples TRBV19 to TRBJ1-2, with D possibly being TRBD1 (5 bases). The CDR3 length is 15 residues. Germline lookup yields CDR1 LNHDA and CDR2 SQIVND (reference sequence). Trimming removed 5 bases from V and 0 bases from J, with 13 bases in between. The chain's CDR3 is CASSVLVGANYGYTF. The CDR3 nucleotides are TGTGCCAGTAGTGTTTTGGTGGGGGCTAACTATGGCTACACCTTC.

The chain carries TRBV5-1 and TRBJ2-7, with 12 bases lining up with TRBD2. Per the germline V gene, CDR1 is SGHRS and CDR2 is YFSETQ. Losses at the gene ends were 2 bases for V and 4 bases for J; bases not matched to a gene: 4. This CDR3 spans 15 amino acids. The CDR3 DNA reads TGCGCCAGCAGCTTTAGACTAGCGGGAGTTTACGAGCAGTACTTC. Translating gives CASSFRLAGVYEQYF. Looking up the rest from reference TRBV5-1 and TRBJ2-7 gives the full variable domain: KAGVTQTPRYLIKTRGQQVTLSCSPISGHRSVSWYQQTPGQGLQFLFEYFSETQRNKGNFPGRFSGRQFSNSRSEMNVSTLELGDSALYLCASSFRLAGVYEQYFGPGTRLTVT.